One and the same sample provided the 15 T cell receptor beta chains below, sequenced in a study of cytomegalovirus exposure and HLA in healthy donors. The PCR had 60 Vbeta and 13 Jbeta primers. Profiled with immunoSEQ multiplex PCR; TCRdb holds only in-frame clones, not every one. The sample yields some 200,000 clones, roughly four fifths seen once. The specimen was PBMCs. These receptors all stem from a woman between 18 and 30 years old in good health and CMV-seronegative.

The rearrangement links TRBV7-9 to TRBJ2-1; 8 bases fit TRBD2. The J segment lost 3 bases and the V segment lost 4 bases, leaving 5 bases of the junction unmatched. Germline V gene data show CDR1 as SEHNR and CDR2 as FQNEAQ (reference sequence). The CDR3 covers 15 residues. This CDR3 is CASSYSGKYYNEQFF. CDR3 in DNA: TGTGCCAGCAGCTATAGCGGGAAGTACTACAATGAGCAGTTCTTC. Complete variable domain (other parts from reference TRBV7-9 and TRBJ2-1): DTGVSQNPRHKITKRGQNVTFRCDPISEHNRLYWYRQTLGQGPEFLTYFQNEAQLEKSRLLSDRFSAERPKGSFSTLEIQRTEQGDSAMYLCASSYSGKYYNEQFFGPGTRLTVL.

The CDR3 reads CASSDSGLGNYEQYF. The CDR3, as DNA: TGTGCCAGCAGTGATTCGGGACTAGGGAACTACGAGCAGTACTTC. V is TRBV6-6 and J is TRBJ2-7, with 8 nucleotides matching TRBD2. The germline gives CDR1 MNHNY, CDR2 SVGAGI (reference sequence). Trimming cost V 5 bases and J 3 bases; bases outside gene matches: 9. The CDR3 is 15 amino acids.

The chain employs TRBV7-9 and TRBJ2-1; TRBD2 agrees at 8 bases. V was pared by 8 bases and J by 7 bases, with 4 bases of the junction left unmatched. This CDR3 is 12 amino acids long. Per the germline V gene, CDR1 is SEHNR and CDR2 is FQNEAQ (reference sequence). The CDR3 loop reads CASWGGRNEQFF. CDR3 nucleotides: TGTGCCAGCTGGGGCGGGAGGAATGAGCAGTTCTTC.

This chain uses TRBV4-2 with TRBJ2-1; 7 nucleotides align to TRBD2. Germline assignment: CDR1 LGHNA and CDR2 YNFKEQ. The V segment lost 1 base and the J segment 5 bases; nucleotides outside the gene matches: 8. This CDR3 has 16 residues. CDR3 DNA: TGTGCCAGCAGCCAAGGGCTAAGCGGGGCCAACAATGAGCAGTTCTTC. It translates to CASSQGLSGANNEQFF.

V usage is TRBV10-3 and J usage is TRBJ2-2; D may be TRBD2 (5 bases). The CDR3 has 14 amino acids. V lost 6 bases to trimming and J lost 1 base, with 9 bases between them. Germline values: CDR1 ENHRY, CDR2 SYGVKD. The CDR3 protein is CAISPLVNTGELFF. In nucleotides, the CDR3 is TGTGCCATCAGCCCACTAGTGAACACCGGGGAGCTGTTTTTT.

This clone is a singleton in its sample. The gene calls are TRBV9 and TRBJ2-7; D might be TRBD2 (5 bases). Trimming pared 4 bases from V and 2 bases from J, leaving 16 bases between. The germline CDR1 and CDR2 sequences are SGDLS and YYNGEE. The CDR3 runs 15 residues. The CDR3 nucleotides read TGTGCCAGCAGCCCCCACACGGGGAGCACCTACGAGCAGTACGTC. Translated, it gives CASSPHTGSTYEQYV.

V is TRBV5-4 and J is TRBJ1-3, with D uncertain. The V gene's germline CDR1 is SGHNT and CDR2 YYREEE (reference sequence). Trimming pared 2 bases from V and 7 bases from J, leaving 10 bases between. The CDR3 runs to 13 residues. This CDR3 is CASSFQVSNTIYF. The CDR3 coding sequence is TGTGCCAGCAGCTTTCAGGTTTCTAACACCATATATTTT.

The chain employs TRBV27 and TRBJ1-5; a weak D match, TRBD1 (5 bases). The germline CDR1 and CDR2 sequences are MNHEY and SMNVEV (reference sequence). There are 14 residues in the CDR3. Between the trimmed V and J ends, which lost 3 bases and 4 bases, there was a span of 10 bases. The CDR3 DNA follows: TGTGCCAGCAGTTTGGCAGGGATTAATCAGCCCCAGCATTTT. Translated: CASSLAGINQPQHF.

V gene TRBV6-6 combines with J gene TRBJ1-2; D ambiguous. The CDR3 runs to 14 residues. CDR1 MNHNY and CDR2 SVGAGI come from the germline V gene (reference sequence). The V gene lost 2 bases and the J gene lost 3 bases, with 10 bases spanning the gap. CDR3 protein: CASSYLGSHYGYTF. For the CDR3, the DNA is TGTGCCAGCAGTTACCTGGGCAGTCACTATGGCTACACCTTC.

The rearrangement joins TRBV7-9 to TRBJ1-2; D remains unclear. Germline assignment: CDR1 SEHNR and CDR2 FQNEAQ (reference sequence). Trimming cost V 2 bases and J 6 bases, with 4 bases left between them. This CDR3 spans 11 amino acids. The chain's CDR3 is CASSLSDGYTF. CDR3 DNA: TGTGCCAGCAGCTTATCGGATGGCTACACCTTC.

The V gene is TRBV6-1, the J gene TRBJ2-5; 9 bases fit TRBD1. The germline V gene encodes CDR1 MNHNS and CDR2 SASEGT. Unmatched junction bases numbered 9, after V lost 9 bases and J lost 4 bases. The CDR3 is 14 residues long. Here the CDR3 DNA reads TGTGCCAGTCACCGGGACAGGGTAGCAGAGACCCAGTACTTC. Translating it yields CASHRDRVAETQYF.

The V and J genes are TRBV21-1 and TRBJ1-2. TRBV21-1 is reported as a pseudogene. The CDR3 is 14 amino acids. This chain's CDR3 is CASSSWFRYYGYTF. CDR3 DNA sequence: TGTGCCAGCAGCAGTTGGTTTCGGTACTATGGCTACACCTTC.

This clone was counted a few times. The J gene is TRBJ2-7, the V gene TRBV2, with 9 bases that match TRBD2. Germline V gene lookup returns CDR1 SNHLY and CDR2 FYNNEI. Trimming cost V 3 bases and J 3 bases; bases outside gene matches: 21. The CDR3 has 20 residues. The CDR3 sequence: CASSDIVDSGPGLAIYEQYF. DNA of the CDR3: TGTGCCAGCAGTGACATTGTGGACAGCGGCCCGGGACTAGCAATCTACGAGCAGTACTTC.

Only one count was recorded for this clone. This sequence joins TRBV7-6 and TRBJ1-1; D is ambiguous. The ends were cut back, 5 bases at V and 1 base at J, with 11 bases in the middle. The CDR3 is made up of 14 amino acids. Germline lookup yields CDR1 SGHVS and CDR2 FNYEAQ. In DNA, the CDR3 is TGTGCCAGCAGCCCGGGCGGGAGGAACACTGAAGCTTTCTTT. The encoded protein is CASSPGGRNTEAFF.

The V and J genes are TRBV4-3 and TRBJ2-1; 10 bases line up with TRBD2. This CDR3 is built from 19 residues. J lost 4 bases, V lost 0 bases, and 12 bases had no gene match. Germline lookup yields CDR1 LGHNA and CDR2 YSLEER. CDR3 nucleotides: TGCGCCAGCAGCCAAGATTTGACTAGCGGGCTCTCGGATTACAATGAGCAGTTCTTC. Translating it yields CASSQDLTSGLSDYNEQFF.